The clone carrying this T cell receptor (beta chain) was found a few times. Its antigen remains unidentified. This specimen belongs to a study of vaccination and CD4 T cells after COVID-19. An Oncomine TCR Beta short-read assay was used to sequence the DNA from cultured CD4+ T cells. TCRdb passed the PCR reads through MiXCR, listing each CDR3 protein once. Seen here are tens of thousands of distinct CDR3 sequences, approximately 56% observed once, and the top ten hold 6.5% to 10%. As for treatment: approximately nine-day PBMC culture with coronavirus spike peptide pools or control peptides (ViraFEST assay). Trimming removed 6 bases at V and 4 bases at J, with 12 bases between. Germline V gene data show CDR1 as SGHTA and CDR2 as FQGNSA. The CDR3 sequence is 13 residues long.

J is TRBJ1-2 and V is TRBV7-2; unclear D gene. Sequenced sample: CD4+ T cells from blood, cultured in vitro. This TCR came from a human donor who had recovered from COVID-19. CDR3 loop: CASRRTGFYGYTF. The DNA for the CDR3 is TGTGCCAGCAGACGAACGGGATTCTATGGCTACACCTTC.